The sequence of this T cell receptor beta chain was determined in a study of blood T cell repertoires in COVID-19. About the research overall: Nucleic acid was either cDNA or gDNA, and it came from T cells, B-cell-depleted T cells, or PBMCs.

Germline CDR1 is SGHTA and CDR2 is FQGNSA. Trimming took off 3 bases at V and 3 bases at J, with 11 bases between the two ends. This CDR3 spans 15 amino acids. The authors' processing: Counts of nucleated cells, estimated from reference gene primer amplification, were obtained. Sequencing used immunoSEQ multiplex PCR; TCRdb keeps in-frame clones, though not all of them. V, J and clone size are those of that table, while D and trimming were read from the DNA. The table includes roughly 230,000 clones, around 89% detected once. The source is a woman aged 55-69 years with COVID-19, enrolled during active disease. The chain employs TRBV7-2 and TRBJ2-2; D is unresolved. Sequenced material: peripheral blood. The CDR3 is CASSFGARYTGELFF. The DNA of the CDR3 is TGTGCCAGCAGCTTTGGAGCCCGATACACCGGGGAGCTGTTTTTT.